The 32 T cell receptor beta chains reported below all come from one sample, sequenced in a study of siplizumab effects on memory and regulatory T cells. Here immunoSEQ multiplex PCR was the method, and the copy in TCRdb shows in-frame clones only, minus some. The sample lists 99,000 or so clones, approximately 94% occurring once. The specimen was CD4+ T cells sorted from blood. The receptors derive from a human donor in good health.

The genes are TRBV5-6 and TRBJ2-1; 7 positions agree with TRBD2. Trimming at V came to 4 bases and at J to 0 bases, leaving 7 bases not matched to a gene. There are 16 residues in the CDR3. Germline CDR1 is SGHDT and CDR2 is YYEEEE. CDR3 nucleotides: TGTGCCAGCAGCCCTGTGTCTAGCGGCTCCTACAATGAGCAGTTCTTC. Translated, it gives CASSPVSSGSYNEQFF.

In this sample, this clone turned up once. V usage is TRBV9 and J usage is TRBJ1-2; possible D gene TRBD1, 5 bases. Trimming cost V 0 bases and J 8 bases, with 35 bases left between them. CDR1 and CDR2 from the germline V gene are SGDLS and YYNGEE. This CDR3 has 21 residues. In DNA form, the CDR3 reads TGTGCCAGCAGCGTAGAAGGGGTGCGGTCTACGGACTCTTCTCGGGTGGGAGGCTACACCTTC. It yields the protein CASSVEGVRSTDSSRVGGYTF.

CDR3 sequence: CAITDVGITEAFF. In DNA form, the CDR3 reads TGTGCCATCACGGACGTTGGAATCACTGAAGCTTTCTTT. The chain recombines TRBV10-3 with TRBJ1-1, with unresolved D. Germline V gives CDR1 ENHRY, CDR2 SYGVKD. The ends were cut back, 7 bases at V and 4 bases at J, with 13 bases in the middle. The length of the CDR3 is 13 residues.

For the CDR3, the DNA is TGCGCCAGCAGCTCAGAGGGCCCAGGTGGGGCCCAGTACTTC. Its translation is CASSSEGPGGAQYF. V usage is TRBV5-1 and J usage is TRBJ2-5, with D possibly being TRBD2 (5 bases). The CDR3 sequence is 14 residues long. Germline V gene lookup returns CDR1 SGHRS and CDR2 YFSETQ. V was cut by 3 bases and J by 9 bases, with 18 bases left in between.

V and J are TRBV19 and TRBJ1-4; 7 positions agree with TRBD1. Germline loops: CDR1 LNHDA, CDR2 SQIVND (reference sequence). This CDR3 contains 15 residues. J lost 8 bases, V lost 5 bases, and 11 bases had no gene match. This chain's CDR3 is CASSLPTGRVEKLFF. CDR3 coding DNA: TGTGCCAGTAGTCTCCCGACAGGGCGAGTCGAAAAACTGTTTTTT.

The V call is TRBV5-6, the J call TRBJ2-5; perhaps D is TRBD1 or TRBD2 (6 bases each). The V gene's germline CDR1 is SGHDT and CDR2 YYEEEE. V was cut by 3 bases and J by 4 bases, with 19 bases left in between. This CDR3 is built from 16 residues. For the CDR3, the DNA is TGTGCCAGCAGCTCTGTGCGAGGGGGGATTCGAGAGACCCAGTACTTC. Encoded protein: CASSSVRGGIRETQYF.

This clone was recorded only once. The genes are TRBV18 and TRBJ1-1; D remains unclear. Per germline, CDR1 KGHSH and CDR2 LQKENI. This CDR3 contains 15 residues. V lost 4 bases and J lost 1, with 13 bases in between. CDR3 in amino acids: CASSLTLDKNTEAFF. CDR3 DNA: TGTGCCAGCTCACTGACACTCGACAAGAACACTGAAGCTTTCTTT.

CDR3: CASSIEQATEAFF. In nucleotides, the CDR3 is TGTGCCAGTAGTATAGAACAGGCCACTGAAGCTTTCTTT. The chain employs TRBV19 and TRBJ1-1; TRBD1 is a possible D gene (5 bases). V dropped 0 bases and J dropped 4 bases, with 6 bases sitting between them. CDR1 is LNHDA, CDR2 SQIVND, per germline (reference sequence). The CDR3 covers 13 residues.

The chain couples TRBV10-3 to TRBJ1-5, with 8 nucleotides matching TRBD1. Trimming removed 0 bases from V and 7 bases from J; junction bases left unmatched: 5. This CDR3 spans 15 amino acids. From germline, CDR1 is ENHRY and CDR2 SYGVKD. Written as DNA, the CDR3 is TGTGCCATCAGTGAGTCGACAGGGGCTGGACAGCCCCAGCATTTT. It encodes CAISESTGAGQPQHF.

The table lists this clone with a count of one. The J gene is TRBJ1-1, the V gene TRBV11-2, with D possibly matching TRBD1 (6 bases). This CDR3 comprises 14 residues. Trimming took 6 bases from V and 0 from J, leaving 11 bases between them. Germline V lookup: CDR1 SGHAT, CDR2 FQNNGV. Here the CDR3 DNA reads TGTGCCAGCAGTTGGACAGATATGAACACTGAAGCTTTCTTT. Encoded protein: CASSWTDMNTEAFF.

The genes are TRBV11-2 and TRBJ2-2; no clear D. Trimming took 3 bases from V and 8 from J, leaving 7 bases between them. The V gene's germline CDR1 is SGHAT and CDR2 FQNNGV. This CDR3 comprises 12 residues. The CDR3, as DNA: TGTGCCAGCAGCTTCCAGTTGGGGGAGCTGTTTTTT. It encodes CASSFQLGELFF.

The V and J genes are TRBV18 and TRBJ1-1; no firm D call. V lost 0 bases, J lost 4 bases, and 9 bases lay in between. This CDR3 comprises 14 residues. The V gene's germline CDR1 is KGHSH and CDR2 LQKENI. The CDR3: CASSPPARPTEAFF. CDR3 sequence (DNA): TGTGCCAGCTCACCACCCGCCAGGCCCACTGAAGCTTTCTTT.

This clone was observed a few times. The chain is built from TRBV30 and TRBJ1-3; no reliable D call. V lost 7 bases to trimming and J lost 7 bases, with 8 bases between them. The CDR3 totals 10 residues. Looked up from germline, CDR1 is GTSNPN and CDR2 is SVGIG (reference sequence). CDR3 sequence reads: CALGGNTIYF. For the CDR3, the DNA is TGTGCCTTAGGAGGGAACACCATATATTTT.

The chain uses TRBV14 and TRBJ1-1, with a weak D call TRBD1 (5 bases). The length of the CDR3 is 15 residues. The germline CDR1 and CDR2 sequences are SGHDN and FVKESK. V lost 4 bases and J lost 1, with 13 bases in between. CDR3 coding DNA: TGTGCCAGCAGCCCGGACGGGACGGCGAACACTGAAGCTTTCTTT. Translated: CASSPDGTANTEAFF. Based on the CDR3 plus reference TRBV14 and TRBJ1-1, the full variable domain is EAGVTQFPSHSVIEKGQTVTLRCDPISGHDNLYWYRRVMGKEIKFLLHFVKESKQDESGMPNNRFLAERTGGTYSTLKVQPAELEDSGVYFCASSPDGTANTEAFFGQGTRLTVV.

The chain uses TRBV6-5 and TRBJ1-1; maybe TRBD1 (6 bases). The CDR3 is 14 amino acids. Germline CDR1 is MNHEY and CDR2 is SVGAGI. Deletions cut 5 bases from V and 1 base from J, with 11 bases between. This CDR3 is CASSRGQPNTEAFF. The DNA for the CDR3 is TGTGCCAGCAGTCGTGGACAGCCGAACACTGAAGCTTTCTTT.

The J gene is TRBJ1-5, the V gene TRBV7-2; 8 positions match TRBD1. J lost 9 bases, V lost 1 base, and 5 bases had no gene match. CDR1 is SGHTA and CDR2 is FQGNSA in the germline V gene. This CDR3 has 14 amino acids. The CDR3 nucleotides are TGTGCCAGCAGCTTAGGCAGGGGGCGCGGGCCCCAGCATTTT. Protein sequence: CASSLGRGRGPQHF.

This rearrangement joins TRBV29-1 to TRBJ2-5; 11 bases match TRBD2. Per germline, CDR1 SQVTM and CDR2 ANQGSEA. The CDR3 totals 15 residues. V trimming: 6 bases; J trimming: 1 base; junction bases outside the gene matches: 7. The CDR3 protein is CSVQLAGAVQETQYF. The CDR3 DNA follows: TGCAGCGTCCAACTAGCGGGGGCTGTCCAAGAGACCCAGTACTTC.

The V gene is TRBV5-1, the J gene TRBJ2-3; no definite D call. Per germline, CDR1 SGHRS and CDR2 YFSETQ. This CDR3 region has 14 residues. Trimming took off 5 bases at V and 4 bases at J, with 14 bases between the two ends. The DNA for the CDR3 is TGCGCCAGCAGGGTGGTGGCCTCCGCAGATACGCAGTATTTT. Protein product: CASRVVASADTQYF.

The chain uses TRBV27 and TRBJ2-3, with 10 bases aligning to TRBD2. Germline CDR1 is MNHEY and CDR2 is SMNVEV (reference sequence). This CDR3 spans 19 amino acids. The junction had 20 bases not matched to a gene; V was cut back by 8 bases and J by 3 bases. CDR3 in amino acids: CASFSGLAGVKKRTDTQYF. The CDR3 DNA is TGTGCCAGCTTCTCGGGTCTAGCGGGGGTCAAAAAAAGAACAGATACGCAGTATTTT.

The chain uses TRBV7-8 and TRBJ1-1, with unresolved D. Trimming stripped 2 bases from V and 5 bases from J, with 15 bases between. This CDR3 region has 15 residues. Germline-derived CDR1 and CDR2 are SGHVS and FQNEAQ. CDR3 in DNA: TGTGCCAGCAGCTTATTACTGGGCGGAACAACTGAAGCTTTCTTT. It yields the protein CASSLLLGGTTEAFF. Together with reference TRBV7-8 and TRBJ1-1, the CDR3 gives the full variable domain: GAGVSQSPRYKVAKRGQDVALRCDPISGHVSLFWYQQALGQGPEFLTYFQNEAQLDKSGLPSDRFFAERPEGSVSTLKIQRTQQEDSAVYLCASSLLLGGTTEAFFGQGTRLTVV.

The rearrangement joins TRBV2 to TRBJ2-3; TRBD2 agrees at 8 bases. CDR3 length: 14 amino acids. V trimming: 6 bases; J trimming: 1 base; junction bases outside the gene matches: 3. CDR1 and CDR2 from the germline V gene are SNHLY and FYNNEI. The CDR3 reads CASRKLAGTDTQYF. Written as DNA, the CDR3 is TGTGCCAGCAGGAAACTAGCGGGCACAGATACGCAGTATTTT.

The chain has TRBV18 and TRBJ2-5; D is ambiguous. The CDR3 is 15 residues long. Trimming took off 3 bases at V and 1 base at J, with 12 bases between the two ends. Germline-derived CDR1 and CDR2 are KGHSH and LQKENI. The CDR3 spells CASSPRLLSQETQYF. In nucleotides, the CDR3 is TGTGCCAGCTCACCCCGACTCCTCTCCCAAGAGACCCAGTACTTC. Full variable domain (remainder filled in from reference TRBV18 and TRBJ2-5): NAGVMQNPRHLVRRRGQEARLRCSPMKGHSHVYWYRQLPEEGLKFMVYLQKENIIDESGMPKERFSAEFPKEGPSILRIQQVVRGDSAAYFCASSPRLLSQETQYFGPGTRLLVL.

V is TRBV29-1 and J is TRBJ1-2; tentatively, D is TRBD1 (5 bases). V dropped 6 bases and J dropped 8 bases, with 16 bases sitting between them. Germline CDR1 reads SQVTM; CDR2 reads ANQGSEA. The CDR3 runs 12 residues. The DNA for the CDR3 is TGCAGCGTGGGGGACGCCCAAGGAGGCTACACCTTC. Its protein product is CSVGDAQGGYTF.

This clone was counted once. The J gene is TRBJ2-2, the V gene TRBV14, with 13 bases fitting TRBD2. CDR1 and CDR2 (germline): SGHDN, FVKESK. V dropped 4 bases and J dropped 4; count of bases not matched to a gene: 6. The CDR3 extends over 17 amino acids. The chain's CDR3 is CASSRWTSGSGTGELFF. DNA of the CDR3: TGTGCCAGCAGCCGATGGACTAGCGGGAGCGGCACCGGGGAGCTGTTTTTT.

The CDR3 DNA reads as TGTGCCAGCAGGAACCGTCGACAGGGTTTCGTTGAAAAACTGTTTTTT. Protein sequence: CASRNRRQGFVEKLFF. This chain connects TRBV2 to TRBJ1-4, with 7 bases identical to TRBD1. CDR1 is SNHLY and CDR2 is FYNNEI in the germline V gene. The J segment lost 7 bases and the V segment lost 6 bases, leaving 14 bases of the junction unmatched. The CDR3 has 16 residues.

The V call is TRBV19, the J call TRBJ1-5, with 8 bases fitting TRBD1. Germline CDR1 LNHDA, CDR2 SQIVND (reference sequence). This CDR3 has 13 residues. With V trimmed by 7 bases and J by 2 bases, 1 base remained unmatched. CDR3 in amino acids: CASMDRGNQPQHF. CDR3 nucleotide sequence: TGTGCCAGTATGGACAGGGGCAATCAGCCCCAGCATTTT. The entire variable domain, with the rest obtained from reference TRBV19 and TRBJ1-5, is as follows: DGGITQSPKYLFRKEGQNVTLSCEQNLNHDAMYWYRQDPGQGLRLIYYSQIVNDFQKGDIAEGYSVSREKKESFPLTVTSAQKNPTAFYLCASMDRGNQPQHFGDGTRLSIL.

CDR3 in amino acids: CASRSGQGNEQYF. The DNA of the CDR3 is TGTGCCAGCAGATCGGGACAGGGCAACGAGCAGTACTTC. The V and J genes are TRBV6-5 and TRBJ2-7; TRBD1 matches at 9 bases. The CDR3 has 13 amino acids. V was pared by 6 bases and J by 5 bases, with 5 bases of the junction left unmatched. The germline gives CDR1 MNHEY, CDR2 SVGAGI.

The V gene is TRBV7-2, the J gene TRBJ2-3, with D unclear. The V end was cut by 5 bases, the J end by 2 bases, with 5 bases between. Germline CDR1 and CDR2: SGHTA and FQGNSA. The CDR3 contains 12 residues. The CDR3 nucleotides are TGTGCCAGCAGCCCGTTCACAGATACGCAGTATTTT. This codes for CASSPFTDTQYF.

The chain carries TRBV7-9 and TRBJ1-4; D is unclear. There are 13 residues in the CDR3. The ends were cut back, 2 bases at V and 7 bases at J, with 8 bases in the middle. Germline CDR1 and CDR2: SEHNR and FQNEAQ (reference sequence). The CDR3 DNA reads TGTGCCAGCAGCTTACTAGGGCCTGAAAAACTGTTTTTT. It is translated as CASSLLGPEKLFF.

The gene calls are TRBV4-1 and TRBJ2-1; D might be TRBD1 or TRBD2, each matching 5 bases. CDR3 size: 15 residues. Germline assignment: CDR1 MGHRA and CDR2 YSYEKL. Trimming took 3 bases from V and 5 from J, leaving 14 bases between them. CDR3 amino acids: CASSHPGRLHNEQFF. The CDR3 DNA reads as TGCGCCAGCAGCCACCCGGGGCGGCTTCACAATGAGCAGTTCTTC.

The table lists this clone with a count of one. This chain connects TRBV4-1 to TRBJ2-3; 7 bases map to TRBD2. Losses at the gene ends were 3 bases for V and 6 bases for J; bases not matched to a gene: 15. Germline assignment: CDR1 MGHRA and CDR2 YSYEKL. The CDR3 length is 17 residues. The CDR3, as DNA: TGCGCCAGCAGCCACCCCTTCGGGGGAGGGGTTGAGGATACGCAGTATTTT. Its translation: CASSHPFGGGVEDTQYF.

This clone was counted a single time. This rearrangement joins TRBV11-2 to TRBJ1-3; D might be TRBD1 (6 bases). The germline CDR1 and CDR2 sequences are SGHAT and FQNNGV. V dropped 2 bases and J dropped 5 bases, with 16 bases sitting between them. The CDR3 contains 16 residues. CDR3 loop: CASSLLRGGRRNTIYF. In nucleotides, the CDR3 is TGTGCCAGCAGCTTATTACGAGGGGGACGTCGAAACACCATATATTTT.